The 31 T cell receptor beta chains given below trace back to one sample, sequenced in a study of CD8+ T cells in alopecia areata. Treatment specified: oral pan-JAK inhibitor, 5-10 mg twice daily. Following RNA extraction, reverse transcription yielded cDNA that acted as the sequencing template. Data came from immunoSEQ multiplex PCR; TCRdb stores just in-frame clones and leaves some out. The sample holds about 120,000 clones, 50% to 55% seen once. The input for sequencing was CD4+ T cells sorted from blood, taken at week 4, from a patient treated with tofacitinib. Receptors were obtained from a human donor with alopecia areata.

This chain uses TRBV6-5 with TRBJ2-2; tentative D call: TRBD2 (5 bases). Germline V gives CDR1 MNHEY, CDR2 SVGAGI. The CDR3 has 14 residues. The V and J ends lost 6 bases and 7 bases respectively, with 15 bases between them. The CDR3, as DNA: TGTGCCAGCAGGAGGGATCCAATGGTCGGGGAGCTGTTTTTT. Translation gives CASRRDPMVGELFF.

The V call is TRBV7-9, the J call TRBJ2-7; 10 bases fit TRBD2. The CDR3 consists of 14 residues. The V and J ends lost 5 bases and 5 bases, in that order; junction bases with no gene match: 6. CDR1 is SEHNR and CDR2 is FQNEAQ in the germline V gene (reference sequence). The CDR3 spells CASSGLAGVNEQYF. The CDR3 bases are TGTGCCAGCAGCGGGCTAGCGGGGGTGAACGAGCAGTACTTC.

This sequence joins TRBV29-1 and TRBJ2-1, with 14 positions matching TRBD2. V dropped 6 bases and J dropped 16; count of bases not matched to a gene: 8. Germline CDR1 reads SQVTM; CDR2 reads ANQGSEA. The CDR3 totals 12 residues. The CDR3 here is CSVGRLAGGSFF. The CDR3 bases are TGCAGCGTCGGGAGACTAGCGGGAGGGTCATTCTTC.

V and J are TRBV2 and TRBJ2-1, with D possibly being TRBD2 (7 bases). CDR3 length: 14 residues. Per the germline V gene, CDR1 is SNHLY and CDR2 is FYNNEI. Trimming took off 3 bases at V and 12 bases at J, with 18 bases between the two ends. CDR3 coding DNA: TGTGCCAGCAGTGACTCGGGGGGCGGACTGGTGCAGTTCTTC. Protein: CASSDSGGGLVQFF.

This chain joins TRBV5-1 and TRBJ1-2; D is unclear. The V end lost 3 bases, the J end lost 0 bases, and 12 bases lay between the germline ends. The germline CDR1 and CDR2 sequences are SGHRS and YFSETQ. There are 15 residues in the CDR3. The CDR3 sequence is CASSSRAQTNYGYTF. CDR3 nucleotides: TGCGCCAGCAGCTCTCGGGCACAGACTAACTATGGCTACACCTTC.

This sequence joins TRBV29-1 and TRBJ2-7, with D unresolved. This CDR3 region has 12 residues. The germline V gene encodes CDR1 SQVTM and CDR2 ANQGSEA. V lost 7 bases, J lost 0 bases, and 10 bases lay in between. CDR3 amino acids: CSGSWDSYEQYF. The CDR3 DNA reads TGCAGCGGTTCATGGGACTCCTACGAGCAGTACTTC.

The J gene is TRBJ1-2, the V gene TRBV29-1; 7 bases map to TRBD1. J was trimmed by 5 bases and V by 7 bases; bases with no gene match: 10. This CDR3 comprises 13 residues. Per germline, CDR1 SQVTM and CDR2 ANQGSEA. CDR3 in amino acids: CSAFGQASYGYTF. CDR3 bases: TGCAGCGCCTTCGGACAGGCCTCTTATGGCTACACCTTC.

This clone was observed a single time. The chain carries TRBV18 and TRBJ2-7, with 7 positions matching TRBD2. Germline values: CDR1 KGHSH, CDR2 LQKENI. The CDR3 has 15 amino acids. V lost 6 bases, J lost 5 bases, and 13 bases stayed unmatched. The CDR3 sequence is CASSLAVTSLNEQYF. The CDR3, as DNA: TGTGCCAGCTCGCTGGCTGTGACTAGCCTCAACGAGCAGTACTTC.

This sequence joins TRBV18 and TRBJ2-1; D is possibly TRBD2 (6 bases). CDR3 length: 16 amino acids. The germline V gene has CDR1 KGHSH and CDR2 LQKENI. The V gene lost 4 bases and the J gene lost 8 bases, with 21 bases spanning the gap. The DNA of the CDR3 is TGTGCCAGCTCACGGCGACTAAAGGAGCCGGGAGATGAGCAGTTCTTC. This codes for CASSRRLKEPGDEQFF.

The chain carries TRBV30 and TRBJ1-2; maybe TRBD1 (6 bases). Trimming pared 0 bases from V and 8 bases from J, leaving 13 bases between. The length of the CDR3 is 13 residues. Germline assignment: CDR1 GTSNPN and CDR2 SVGIG (reference sequence). The CDR3 protein is CAWSVKGGQGYTF. Written as DNA, the CDR3 is TGTGCCTGGAGTGTGAAGGGGGGGCAAGGCTACACCTTC.

This clone was seen only once. The rearrangement links TRBV2 to TRBJ1-2; no firm D call. CDR3 length: 14 residues. The V gene's germline CDR1 is SNHLY and CDR2 FYNNEI. Trimming took 0 bases from V and 0 from J, leaving 5 bases between them. CDR3 in amino acids: CASSEASSNYGYTF. Here the CDR3 DNA reads TGTGCCAGCAGTGAAGCTAGTTCTAACTATGGCTACACCTTC.

The chain carries TRBV4-1 and TRBJ2-7; 11 nucleotides line up with TRBD2. The V gene end was trimmed by 1 base and the J gene end by 0 bases; junction bases not matched to a gene: 5. Germline assignment: CDR1 MGHRA and CDR2 YSYEKL. The CDR3 spans 17 residues. The CDR3 loop is CASSQGLAGRSSYEQYF. The CDR3 nucleotides read TGCGCCAGCAGCCAAGGACTAGCGGGGAGAAGCTCCTACGAGCAGTACTTC.

This clone has a handful of counts. J is TRBJ2-5 and V is TRBV20-1; D may be TRBD2 (5 bases). Germline CDR1 and CDR2: DFQATT and SNEGSKA (reference sequence). The length of the CDR3 is 11 residues. The ends were cut back, 7 bases at V and 1 base at J, with 7 bases in the middle. CDR3 nucleotide sequence: TGCAGTGAGAGGGCCCAAGAGACCCAGTACTTC. Translated: CSERAQETQYF.

This clone has just a few counts. The J gene is TRBJ1-2, the V gene TRBV25-1; tentatively, D is TRBD1 (6 bases). V dropped 8 bases and J dropped 4 bases, with 20 bases sitting between them. The CDR3 extends over 15 amino acids. The germline V gene encodes CDR1 MGHDK and CDR2 SYGVNS. The CDR3 bases are TGTGCCAGCTCAGTCGGGACACGAGACTTCTATGGCTACACCTTC. Translating gives CASSVGTRDFYGYTF.

The chain uses TRBV29-1 and TRBJ1-5, with D perhaps TRBD1 (5 bases). The CDR3 runs to 11 residues. Germline-derived CDR1 and CDR2 are SQVTM and ANQGSEA. Trimming took 2 bases from V and 15 from J, leaving 14 bases between them. The CDR3 is CSVEWGQTRHF. DNA of the CDR3: TGCAGCGTTGAATGGGGCCAGACTAGGCATTTT.

The gene calls are TRBV5-1 and TRBJ2-7, with a tentative D call TRBD1 (6 bases). Trimming removed 7 bases at V and 3 bases at J, with 20 bases between. CDR1 and CDR2 (germline): SGHRS, YFSETQ. The length of the CDR3 is 15 residues. Here the CDR3 DNA reads TGCGCCAGCCGAATCGGGACACTCGGTAACTACGAGCAGTACTTC. This gives the protein CASRIGTLGNYEQYF.

There are a few counts of this clone. The chain uses TRBV5-1 and TRBJ1-1; weak D call: TRBD1 (5 bases). This CDR3 comprises 15 residues. Looked up from germline, CDR1 is SGHRS and CDR2 is YFSETQ. Trimming removed 4 bases at V and 0 bases at J, with 13 bases between. CDR3 in DNA: TGCGCCAGCAGCCAAGGGACGGCCATGAACACTGAAGCTTTCTTT. The encoded protein is CASSQGTAMNTEAFF.

This clone was detected a few times. This chain uses TRBV19 with TRBJ2-2; maybe TRBD1 (7 bases). The germline CDR1 and CDR2 sequences are LNHDA and SQIVND (reference sequence). Trimming cost V 6 bases and J 4 bases, with 21 bases left between them. The CDR3 runs to 17 residues. Here the CDR3 DNA reads TGTGCCAGTAGGGGAGCCTTGGCAGGGGGGCCCACCGGGGAGCTGTTTTTT. Translating it yields CASRGALAGGPTGELFF.

J is TRBJ1-4 and V is TRBV30; D gene uncertain. V was trimmed by 2 bases and J by 7 bases, leaving 17 bases between them. Germline lookup yields CDR1 GTSNPN and CDR2 SVGIG (reference sequence). The CDR3 extends over 15 amino acids. The CDR3 is CAWSPSPGTSEKLFF. In DNA form, the CDR3 reads TGTGCCTGGAGTCCCTCTCCGGGAACGAGTGAAAAACTGTTTTTT.

This clone has more than one count but fewer than ten. The chain employs TRBV6-1 and TRBJ1-5; TRBD1 aligns across 8 bases. V gave up 5 bases and J gave up 8 bases; unmatched junction bases: 5. This CDR3 spans 13 amino acids. Germline CDR1 MNHNS, CDR2 SASEGT. In DNA, the CDR3 is TGTGCCAGCAGTCAAGACAGGGGCAAGCCCCAGCATTTT. This translates into CASSQDRGKPQHF.

The chain's CDR3 is CSVRGLAGDEQYF. CDR3 bases: TGCAGCGTCAGAGGACTAGCGGGAGACGAGCAGTACTTC. The rearrangement joins TRBV29-1 to TRBJ2-7; the match to TRBD2 covers 13 bases. This CDR3 has 13 residues. The germline gives CDR1 SQVTM, CDR2 ANQGSEA. Trimming removed 6 bases from V and 5 bases from J; junction bases left unmatched: 4.

The chain uses TRBV27 and TRBJ1-1, with 8 bases lining up with TRBD1. The germline CDR1 and CDR2 sequences are MNHEY and SMNVEV (reference sequence). V gave up 6 bases and J gave up 5 bases; unmatched junction bases: 14. The CDR3 is made up of 16 amino acids. The CDR3 sequence is CASSLATTGVRTEAFF. The CDR3 DNA is TGTGCCAGCAGCCTAGCTACGACAGGGGTGAGGACTGAAGCTTTCTTT.

This clone has more than one count but fewer than ten. CDR3 loop: CSVGQGAGGSEQYF. Written as DNA, the CDR3 is TGCAGCGTTGGCCAGGGAGCTGGGGGAAGCGAGCAGTACTTC. The rearrangement uses TRBV29-1 and TRBJ2-7; D may be TRBD1 or TRBD2 (5 bases each). This CDR3 has 14 amino acids. Germline V CDR1 and CDR2: SQVTM, ANQGSEA. V was trimmed by 4 bases and J by 6 bases, leaving 19 bases between them.

This chain uses TRBV7-2 with TRBJ2-1, with TRBD1 matching 7 bases. Per the germline V gene, CDR1 is SGHTA and CDR2 is FQGNSA. The CDR3 length is 15 residues. V was clipped by 5 bases and J by 4 bases; unmatched bases: 8. The CDR3 region is CASSPGTAFYNEQFF. Here the CDR3 DNA reads TGTGCCAGCAGCCCCGGGACAGCATTTTACAATGAGCAGTTCTTC.

The genes are TRBV7-9 and TRBJ1-1, with 9 bases matching TRBD1. The germline V gene has CDR1 SEHNR and CDR2 FQNEAQ (reference sequence). Trimming at V came to 5 bases and at J to 11 bases, leaving 9 bases not matched to a gene. The CDR3 runs 13 residues. CDR3: CASSLPGQGYAFF. CDR3 in DNA: TGTGCCAGCAGCCTCCCGGGACAGGGTTATGCTTTCTTT.

This sequence joins TRBV30 and TRBJ1-3, with D unclear. Trimming took 3 bases from V and 4 from J, leaving 13 bases between them. Per germline, CDR1 GTSNPN and CDR2 SVGIG (reference sequence). This CDR3 is 14 amino acids long. Written as DNA, the CDR3 is TGTGCCTGGAGAACGGGATTCGGGGGAAACACCATATATTTT. This gives the protein CAWRTGFGGNTIYF.

The rearrangement links TRBV29-1 to TRBJ1-2; 10 nucleotides line up with TRBD1. Trimming at V came to 6 bases and at J to 8 bases, leaving 12 bases not matched to a gene. The CDR3 is made up of 14 amino acids. In germline, CDR1 is SQVTM, CDR2 ANQGSEA. CDR3 loop: CSVGRQGATGGYTF. CDR3 in DNA: TGCAGCGTGGGAAGACAGGGGGCGACGGGAGGCTACACCTTC.

With regard to this clone: The same CDR3 can be traced to other DNA sequences in this sample. This chain joins TRBV30 and TRBJ2-1; D might be TRBD1 (6 bases). This CDR3 spans 15 amino acids. Germline-derived CDR1 and CDR2 are GTSNPN and SVGIG (reference sequence). Trimming stripped 0 bases from V and 0 bases from J, with 9 bases between. The CDR3 protein is CAWSVGQSSYNEQFF. CDR3 sequence (DNA): TGTGCCTGGAGTGTGGGACAAAGCTCCTACAATGAGCAGTTCTTC.

The rearrangement links TRBV30 to TRBJ2-4; D uncertain. V was trimmed by 1 base and J by 0 bases, leaving 10 bases between them. The CDR3 has 15 amino acids. CDR1 and CDR2 (germline): GTSNPN, SVGIG (reference sequence). Here the CDR3 reads CAWSDSPGAKNIQYF. The CDR3 DNA sequence: TGTGCCTGGAGTGACTCGCCGGGAGCCAAAAACATTCAGTACTTC.

The chain uses TRBV7-9 and TRBJ2-6; D call uncertain. The CDR3 is 15 amino acids. Germline V gene sequence: CDR1 SEHNR, CDR2 FQNEAQ (reference sequence). V was shortened by 3 bases and J by 0 bases, with 6 bases between the two germline ends. CDR3 nucleotide sequence: TGTGCCAGCAGCTTTCTGGGCTCTGGGGCCAACGTCCTGACTTTC. Amino acid sequence: CASSFLGSGANVLTF. Based on the CDR3 plus reference TRBV7-9 and TRBJ2-6, the full variable domain is DTGVSQNPRHKITKRGQNVTFRCDPISEHNRLYWYRQTLGQGPEFLTYFQNEAQLEKSRLLSDRFSAERPKGSFSTLEIQRTEQGDSAMYLCASSFLGSGANVLTFGAGSRLTVL.

The table lists this clone with a few counts. CDR3 nucleotides: TGTGCCAGCAGCGAAAGGGTCAGCAGCTCCTACAATGAGCAGTTCTTC. Its protein product is CASSERVSSSYNEQFF. The chain combines TRBV7-6 with TRBJ2-1; D uncertain. This CDR3 region has 16 residues. Germline lookup yields CDR1 SGHVS and CDR2 FNYEAQ. Deletions cut 5 bases from V and 0 bases from J, with 14 bases between.